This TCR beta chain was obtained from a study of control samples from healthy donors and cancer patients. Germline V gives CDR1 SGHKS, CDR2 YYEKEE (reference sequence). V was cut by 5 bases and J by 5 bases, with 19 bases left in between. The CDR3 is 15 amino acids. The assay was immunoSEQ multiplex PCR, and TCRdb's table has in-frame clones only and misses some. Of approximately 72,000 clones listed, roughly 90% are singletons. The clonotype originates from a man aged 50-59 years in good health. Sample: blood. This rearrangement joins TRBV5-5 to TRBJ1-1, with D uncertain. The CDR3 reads CASSPNLNRRTEAFF. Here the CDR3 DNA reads TGTGCCAGCAGTCCCAACCTAAATAGAAGGACTGAAGCTTTCTTT. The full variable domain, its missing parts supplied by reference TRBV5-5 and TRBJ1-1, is DAGVTQSPTHLIKTRGQQVTLRCSPISGHKSVSWYQQVLGQGPQFIFQYYEKEERGRGNFPDRFSARQFPNYSSELNVNALLLGDSALYLCASSPNLNRRTEAFFGQGTRLTVV.